These T cell receptor beta chains were read from a single sample in a study of neurological immune-mediated disorders. Via MiXCR, TCRdb re-called the 5' RACE reads, giving one row per CDR3 protein. The sample lists over 35,000 distinct CDR3 sequences, about 12% seen once, with around 1.3% in the top ten. Sequencing was done on a sample of PBMCs. The receptor set was obtained from a female donor in good health. CDR3s include the opening cysteine and the closing phenylalanine or tryptophan. The D gene is left open where the match is weak. Size tells how often a clone was seen (once, few, many) or the class of an expanded clone, and some rows leave it out.

J: TRBJ2-5
D: .
V: TRBV20-1
size: many
CDR3: CSARDHQGRETQYF
DNA: TGCAGTGCTAGAGATCATCAGGGTAGAGAGACCCAGTACTTC

J: TRBJ1-2
D: .
V: TRBV14
size: many
CDR3: CASSQGNYGYTF
DNA: TGTGCCAGCAGCCAGGGTAACTATGGCTACACCTTC

J: TRBJ2-2
D: .
V: TRBV7-7
size: many
CDR3: CASSSTNTGELFF
DNA: TGTGCTAGCAGCTCGACTAACACCGGGGAGCTGTTTTTT

J: TRBJ2-7
D: .
V: TRBV7-2
size: many
CDR3: CASSLGLGYEQYF
DNA: TGTGCCAGCAGCTTAGGCTTGGGTTACGAGCAGTACTTC

J: TRBJ2-3
D: TRBD2
V: TRBV5-1
size: many
CDR3: CASSLALAGGIDTQYF
DNA: TGCGCCAGCAGCTTGGCTCTAGCGGGAGGGATAGATACGCAGTATTTT

J: TRBJ2-3
D: .
V: TRBV3-1
size: .
CDR3: CANSRQDTQYF
DNA: TGTGCCAACAGCCGACAAGATACGCAGTATTTT

J: TRBJ2-2
D: TRBD1
V: TRBV6-4
size: .
CDR3: CASSMGQGTGELFF
DNA: TGTGCCAGCAGCATGGGACAGGGGACCGGGGAGCTGTTTTTT

J: TRBJ2-3
D: .
V: TRBV20-1
size: many
CDR3: CSARYIRGQAFKDTQYF
DNA: TGCAGTGCTAGATATATTCGGGGGCAAGCGTTTAAAGATACGCAGTATTTT

J: TRBJ2-7
D: TRBD1
V: TRBV5-1
size: many
CDR3: CASSLAMGQTYEQYF
DNA: TGCGCCAGCAGCTTGGCTATGGGACAGACCTACGAGCAGTACTTC

J: TRBJ1-2
D: .
V: TRBV7-2
size: many
CDR3: CASTPRMTGASYTF
DNA: TGTGCCAGCACCCCCAGGATGACCGGAGCTAGCTACACCTTC

J: TRBJ2-7
D: .
V: TRBV7-8
size: many
CDR3: CASSSDGDGEDVENEQYF
DNA: TGTGCCAGCAGCTCGGACGGTGATGGTGAGGATGTGGAAAACGAGCAGTACTTC

J: TRBJ2-1
D: .
V: TRBV4-1
size: many
CDR3: CASSHPANEQFF
DNA: TGCGCCAGCAGCCACCCAGCGAATGAGCAGTTCTTC

J: TRBJ2-1
D: .
V: TRBV29-1
size: many
CDR3: CSVEEEDTYNEQFF
DNA: TGCAGCGTTGAGGAGGAGGATACCTACAATGAGCAGTTCTTC

J: TRBJ2-1
D: TRBD2
V: TRBV5-1
size: many
CDR3: CASSLGGRVRENEQFF
DNA: TGCGCCAGCAGCTTAGGCGGGAGGGTTCGTGAAAATGAGCAGTTCTTC

J: TRBJ1-1
D: TRBD1
V: TRBV19
size: many
CDR3: CASSISWDSVLMNTEAFF
DNA: TGTGCCAGTAGTATAAGCTGGGACAGTGTATTGATGAACACTGAAGCTTTCTTT

J: TRBJ1-1
D: .
V: TRBV29-1
size: many
CDR3: CSARTANTEAFF
DNA: TGCAGCGCGAGGACAGCGAACACTGAAGCTTTCTTT

J: TRBJ1-4
D: .
V: TRBV20-1
size: many
CDR3: CSALGRGGEKLFF
DNA: TGCAGTGCTTTGGGCCGGGGGGGTGAAAAACTGTTTTTT

J: TRBJ1-5
D: TRBD1
V: TRBV5-8
size: many
CDR3: CASSLEGTVQFQPQHF
DNA: TGTGCCAGCAGCTTGGAGGGGACAGTACAGTTCCAGCCCCAGCATTTT

J: TRBJ2-1
D: .
V: TRBV6-1
size: .
CDR3: CASSEAKKQFF
DNA: TGTGCCAGCAGTGAAGCAAAAAAGCAGTTCTTC

J: TRBJ1-1
D: .
V: TRBV18
size: many
CDR3: CASPQAQGLLNTEAFF
DNA: TGTGCCAGCCCCCAGGCTCAGGGACTATTGAACACTGAAGCTTTCTTT

J: TRBJ2-1
D: TRBD2
V: TRBV7-9
size: many
CDR3: CASSFSGTSYEQFF
DNA: TGTGCCAGCAGCTTCTCCGGGACTAGTTATGAGCAGTTCTTC

J: TRBJ1-5
D: .
V: TRBV7-6
size: many
CDR3: CASSLPNQPQHF
DNA: TGTGCCAGCAGCTTGCCCAATCAGCCCCAGCATTTT

J: TRBJ2-3
D: TRBD2
V: TRBV5-1
size: many
CDR3: CASTGTAGGDTQYF
DNA: TGCGCCAGCACCGGGACAGCGGGAGGAGATACGCAGTATTTT

J: TRBJ2-5
D: .
V: TRBV5-1
size: many
CDR3: CASSLMGGETQYF
DNA: TGCGCCAGCAGCTTGATGGGCGGAGAGACCCAGTACTTC

J: TRBJ1-1
D: .
V: TRBV29-1
size: many
CDR3: CSVGELNEAFF
DNA: TGCAGCGTTGGGGAGCTCAATGAAGCTTTCTTT

J: TRBJ1-6
D: .
V: TRBV20-1
size: many
CDR3: CSAKSRQGNSSPLHF
DNA: TGCAGTGCAAAGAGTAGGCAGGGGAATTCTTCACCCCTCCACTTT

J: TRBJ2-2
D: TRBD2
V: TRBV5-1
size: many
CDR3: CASSPGTSRTGELFF
DNA: TGCGCCAGCAGCCCCGGGACTAGTCGCACCGGGGAGCTGTTTTTT

J: TRBJ2-2
D: .
V: TRBV24-1
size: .
CDR3: CAIRTANTGELFF
DNA: TGTGCCATCAGGACAGCGAACACCGGGGAGCTGTTTTTT

J: TRBJ2-7
D: .
V: TRBV11-2
size: .
CDR3: CASTPLDGKTYEQYF
DNA: TGTGCCAGCACCCCACTGGACGGAAAAACCTACGAGCAGTACTTC

J: TRBJ1-2
D: .
V: TRBV6-2/TRBV6-3
size: .
CDR3: CASNPNRAYGYTF
DNA: TGTGCCAGCAACCCAAACCGGGCCTATGGCTACACCTTC

J: TRBJ2-1
D: TRBD2
V: TRBV4-1
size: many
CDR3: CASSQGPPGTSGDNEQFF
DNA: TGCGCCAGCAGCCAAGGCCCTCCTGGGACTAGCGGTGACAATGAGCAGTTCTTC

J: TRBJ2-1
D: .
V: TRBV9
size: many
CDR3: CASSVNPWGAGEQFF
DNA: TGTGCCAGCAGCGTAAACCCGTGGGGGGCGGGTGAGCAGTTCTTC

J: TRBJ1-1
D: .
V: TRBV25-1
size: many
CDR3: CASSEWGDNTEAFF
DNA: TGTGCCAGCAGTGAATGGGGGGATAACACTGAAGCTTTCTTT

J: TRBJ1-2
D: TRBD1
V: TRBV12-3/TRBV12-4
size: many
CDR3: CASSANRGDYGYTF
DNA: TGTGCCAGCAGTGCAAACAGGGGAGACTATGGCTACACCTTC

J: TRBJ2-1
D: TRBD1
V: TRBV27
size: few
CDR3: CASSGGQGVWNEQFF
DNA: TGTGCCAGCAGTGGGGGACAGGGGGTTTGGAATGAGCAGTTCTTC

J: TRBJ1-1
D: .
V: TRBV7-9
size: many
CDR3: CASSLSRQTPEAFF
DNA: TGTGCCAGCAGCTTATCCCGACAGACCCCTGAAGCTTTCTTT

J: TRBJ1-3
D: .
V: TRBV19
size: many
CDR3: CASTAGPRPGNTIYF
DNA: TGTGCCAGTACCGCCGGCCCCCGGCCTGGAAACACCATATATTTT

J: TRBJ1-1
D: TRBD1
V: TRBV5-6
size: many
CDR3: CASSGQGQGTFGTEAFF
DNA: TGTGCCAGCAGCGGCCAGGGACAGGGGACGTTTGGCACTGAAGCTTTCTTT

J: TRBJ1-5
D: .
V: TRBV5-1
size: many
CDR3: CASSLVGGRAQPQHF
DNA: TGCGCCAGCAGCTTGGTCGGCGGTAGGGCTCAGCCCCAGCATTTT

J: TRBJ1-5
D: TRBD1
V: TRBV2
size: many
CDR3: CASSVDQGAGNQPQHF
DNA: TGTGCCAGCAGTGTCGACCAGGGGGCCGGCAATCAGCCCCAGCATTTT

J: TRBJ2-1
D: TRBD2
V: TRBV20-1
size: many
CDR3: CSAISLAGYNEQFF
DNA: TGCAGTGCTATTTCCCTAGCGGGATACAATGAGCAGTTCTTC

J: TRBJ2-7
D: TRBD2
V: TRBV7-2
size: many
CDR3: CASSLDRLAARGYEQYF
DNA: TGTGCCAGCAGCTTAGATAGACTAGCGGCTAGGGGGTACGAGCAGTACTTC

J: TRBJ2-3
D: .
V: TRBV20-1
size: many
CDR3: CSAGLQGADTQYF
DNA: TGCAGTGCGGGCTTACAGGGAGCAGATACGCAGTATTTT

J: TRBJ1-6
D: .
V: TRBV5-5
size: many
CDR3: CASSFSGTPLHF
DNA: TGTGCCAGCAGCTTCTCAGGGACGCCCCTCCACTTT

J: TRBJ1-1
D: .
V: TRBV28
size: many
CDR3: CASSSPGREAFF
DNA: TGTGCCAGCAGTTCTCCCGGACGAGAAGCTTTCTTT

J: TRBJ1-1
D: .
V: TRBV6-6
size: many
CDR3: CASRQGSEAFF
DNA: TGTGCCAGCAGACAGGGCTCTGAAGCTTTCTTT

J: TRBJ2-1
D: .
V: TRBV12-3/TRBV12-4
size: many
CDR3: CASTKGVAYNEQFF
DNA: TGTGCCAGCACCAAGGGGGTAGCCTACAATGAGCAGTTCTTC

J: TRBJ2-3
D: TRBD2
V: TRBV10-1
size: many
CDR3: CASSEGTSGGTQYF
DNA: TGCGCCAGCAGTGAGGGGACTAGCGGAGGAACGCAGTATTTT

J: TRBJ1-1
D: .
V: TRBV5-5
size: many
CDR3: CASSSNTKTEAFF
DNA: TGTGCCAGCAGCTCAAATACGAAAACTGAAGCTTTCTTT

J: TRBJ2-7
D: .
V: TRBV6-5
size: many
CDR3: CASSRPPYEQYF
DNA: TGTGCCAGCAGTCGACCCCCCTACGAGCAGTACTTC

J: TRBJ1-1
D: TRBD1
V: TRBV7-9
size: many
CDR3: CASRTGGVMNTEAFF
DNA: TGTGCCAGCAGAACAGGGGGGGTCATGAACACTGAAGCTTTCTTT

J: TRBJ2-7
D: TRBD2
V: TRBV12-3/TRBV12-4
size: many
CDR3: CASRTGTSGSYEQYF
DNA: TGTGCCAGCAGAACCGGGACTAGCGGGAGCTACGAGCAGTACTTC

J: TRBJ2-6
D: .
V: TRBV20-1
size: many
CDR3: CSAAEGHSGANVLTF
DNA: TGCAGTGCTGCGGAGGGACACTCTGGGGCCAACGTCCTGACTTTC

J: TRBJ2-7
D: TRBD1
V: TRBV5-1
size: .
CDR3: CASSPRQGRDEQYF
DNA: TGCGCCAGCAGCCCCCGACAGGGTCGGGACGAGCAGTACTTC

J: TRBJ2-4
D: TRBD2
V: TRBV28
size: many
CDR3: CASQELGAGVAKNIQYF
DNA: TGTGCCAGCCAAGAGCTCGGGGCGGGAGTTGCCAAAAACATTCAGTACTTC

J: TRBJ2-3
D: TRBD2
V: TRBV10-3
size: many
CDR3: CAISDPGGSTDTQYF
DNA: TGTGCCATCAGTGACCCGGGGGGAAGCACAGATACGCAGTATTTT

J: TRBJ2-1
D: .
V: TRBV20-1
size: few
CDR3: CSARFYANEQFF
DNA: TGCAGTGCACGCTTTTACGCCAATGAGCAGTTCTTC

J: TRBJ2-3
D: TRBD2
V: TRBV5-5
size: many
CDR3: CASSPVAGGSTDTQYF
DNA: TGTGCCAGCAGCCCCGTAGCGGGGGGGAGCACAGATACGCAGTATTTT